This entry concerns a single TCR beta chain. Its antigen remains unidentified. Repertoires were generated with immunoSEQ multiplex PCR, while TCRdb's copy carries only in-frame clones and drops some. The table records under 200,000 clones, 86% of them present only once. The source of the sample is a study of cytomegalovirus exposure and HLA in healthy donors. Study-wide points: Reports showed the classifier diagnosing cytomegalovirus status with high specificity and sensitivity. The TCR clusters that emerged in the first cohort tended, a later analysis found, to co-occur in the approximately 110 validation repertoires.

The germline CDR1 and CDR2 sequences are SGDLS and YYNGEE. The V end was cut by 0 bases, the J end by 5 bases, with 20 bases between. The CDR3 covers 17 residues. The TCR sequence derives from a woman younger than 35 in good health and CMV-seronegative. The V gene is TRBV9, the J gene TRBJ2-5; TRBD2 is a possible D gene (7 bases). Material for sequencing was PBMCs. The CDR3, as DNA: TGTGCCAGCAGCGTAGACCCCGATGGGCGGGGGCGGGAGACCCAGTACTTC. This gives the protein CASSVDPDGRGRETQYF.